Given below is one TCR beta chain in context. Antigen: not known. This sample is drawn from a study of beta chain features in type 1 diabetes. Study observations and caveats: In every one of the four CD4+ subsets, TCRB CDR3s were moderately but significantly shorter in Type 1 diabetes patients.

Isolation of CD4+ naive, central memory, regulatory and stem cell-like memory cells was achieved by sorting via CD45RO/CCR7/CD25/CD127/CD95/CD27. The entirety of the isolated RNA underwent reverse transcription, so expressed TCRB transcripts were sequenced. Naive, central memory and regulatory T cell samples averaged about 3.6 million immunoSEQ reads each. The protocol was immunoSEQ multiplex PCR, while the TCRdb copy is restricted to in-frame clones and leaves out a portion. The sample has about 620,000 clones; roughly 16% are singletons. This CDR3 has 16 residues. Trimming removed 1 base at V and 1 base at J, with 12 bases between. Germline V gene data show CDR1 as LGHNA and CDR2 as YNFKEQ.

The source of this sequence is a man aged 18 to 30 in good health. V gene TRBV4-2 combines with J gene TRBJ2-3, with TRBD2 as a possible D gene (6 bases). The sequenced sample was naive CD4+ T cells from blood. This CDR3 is CASSQGGASGTDTQYF. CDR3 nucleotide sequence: TGTGCCAGCAGCCAAGGAGGCGCTAGCGGCACAGATACGCAGTATTTT.